This T cell receptor (beta chain) was found in a study of identifying expanded T cells in peripheral blood. Findings of the study overall: Clone count variance between approximately 2-week samples rose with total template count. Differentially abundant clones: about 1.3 between replicates, roughly 16 at around 14 days, 18 to 20 at four.

Comments on this clone: Its antigen is unidentified.

Data came from immunoSEQ multiplex PCR; TCRdb stores just in-frame clones and leaves some out. The table lists over 100,000 clones, roughly 90% of them singletons, with 7.5% to 9.5% in the top ten. Collection occurred without any documented infections or immune events in donors. Germline V CDR1 and CDR2: LNHNV, YYDKDF (reference sequence). The CDR3 contains 19 residues. Losses at the gene ends were 4 bases for V and 0 bases for J; bases not matched to a gene: 16. The chain links TRBV15 to TRBJ1-2, with 8 bases that match TRBD1. The TCR originated in a person between 18 and 75 years old in good health. Material: blood. The CDR3 loop reads CATSKGAGGLMKANYGYTF. The CDR3 DNA reads TGTGCCACCAGCAAAGGGGCAGGGGGCCTTATGAAAGCTAACTATGGCTACACCTTC.